These 6 T cell receptor beta chains originate from one sample sequenced in a study of cytomegalovirus exposure and HLA in healthy donors. Generated by immunoSEQ multiplex PCR, the TCRdb table keeps only in-frame clones and is missing some. The sample holds approximately 140,000 clones; about 87% are singletons and the top ten take around 10%. Sequencing input: PBMCs. The receptors were gathered from a man aged 18 to 35 in good health and CMV-seropositive.

This chain links TRBV5-4 with TRBJ2-1, with 9 bases fitting TRBD1. Germline assignment: CDR1 SGHNT and CDR2 YYREEE (reference sequence). V shed 4 bases and J 0 bases; nucleotides not matched to a gene: 5. The length of the CDR3 is 16 residues. Here the CDR3 reads CASSPMTGGSYNEQFF. CDR3 nucleotide sequence: TGTGCCAGCAGCCCAATGACAGGGGGCTCCTACAATGAGCAGTTCTTC.

The chain couples TRBV2 to TRBJ2-7; 7 bases align to TRBD2. The V segment lost 6 bases and the J segment 3 bases; nucleotides outside the gene matches: 5. CDR1 and CDR2 (germline): SNHLY, FYNNEI. The CDR3 runs to 13 residues. CDR3 sequence (DNA): TGTGCCAGCAGACTAGCGCTATTCTACGAGCAGTACTTC. Residues: CASRLALFYEQYF.

The chain recombines TRBV19 with TRBJ2-7; the match to TRBD2 covers 9 bases. The CDR3 totals 14 residues. The V gene's germline CDR1 is LNHDA and CDR2 SQIVND (reference sequence). V trimming: 5 bases; J trimming: 2 bases; junction bases outside the gene matches: 4. The CDR3 DNA sequence: TGTGCCAGTAGTCAAGGCGGGAGGGCCTACGAGCAGTACTTC. Its protein is CASSQGGRAYEQYF.

The V call is TRBV6-1, the J call TRBJ1-4; the match to TRBD1 covers 8 bases. There are 15 residues in the CDR3. Trimming took 5 bases from V and 8 from J; bases not matched to a gene: 10. Per the germline V gene, CDR1 is MNHNS and CDR2 is SASEGT. The CDR3 DNA is TGTGCCAGCAGTACCTCGACAGGGGTAGGGGAAAAACTGTTTTTT. Protein: CASSTSTGVGEKLFF.

The V and J genes are TRBV7-8 and TRBJ2-1, with 7 bases matching TRBD2. Germline V gene sequence: CDR1 SGHVS, CDR2 FQNEAQ. CDR3 length: 15 residues. V was pared by 2 bases and J by 7 bases, with 8 bases of the junction left unmatched. CDR3 amino acids: CASSLSPLAHNEQFF. CDR3 nucleotide sequence: TGTGCCAGCAGCTTAAGCCCACTAGCGCATAATGAGCAGTTCTTC.

The chain combines TRBV6-5 with TRBJ1-1; 9 bases fit TRBD1. The CDR3 totals 14 residues. Germline CDR1 MNHEY, CDR2 SVGAGI. V lost 7 bases to trimming and J lost 0 bases; unmatched junction nucleotides: 3. This CDR3 reads CASNDRGMNTEAFF. CDR3 nucleotide sequence: TGTGCCAGCAACGACAGGGGGATGAACACTGAAGCTTTCTTT.